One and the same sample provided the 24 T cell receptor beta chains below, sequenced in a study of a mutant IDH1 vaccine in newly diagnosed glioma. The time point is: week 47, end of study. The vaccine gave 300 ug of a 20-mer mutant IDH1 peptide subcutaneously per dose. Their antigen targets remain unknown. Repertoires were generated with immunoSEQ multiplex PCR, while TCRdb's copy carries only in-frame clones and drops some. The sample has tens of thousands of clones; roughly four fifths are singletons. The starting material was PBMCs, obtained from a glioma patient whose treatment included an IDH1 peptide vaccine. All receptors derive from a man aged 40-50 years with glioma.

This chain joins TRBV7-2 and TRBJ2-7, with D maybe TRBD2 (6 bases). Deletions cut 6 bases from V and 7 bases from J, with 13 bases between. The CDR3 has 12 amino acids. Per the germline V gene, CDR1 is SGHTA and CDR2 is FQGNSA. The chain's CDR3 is CASREGREEQYF. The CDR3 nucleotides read TGTGCCAGCAGGGAGGGACGGGAAGAGCAGTACTTC.

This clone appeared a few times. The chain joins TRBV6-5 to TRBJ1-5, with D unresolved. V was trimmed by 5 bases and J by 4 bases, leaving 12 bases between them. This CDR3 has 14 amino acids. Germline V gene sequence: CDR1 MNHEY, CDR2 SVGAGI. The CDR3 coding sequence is TGTGCCAGCAGTCCAGGACGAGTGAATCAGCCCCAGCATTTT. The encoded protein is CASSPGRVNQPQHF.

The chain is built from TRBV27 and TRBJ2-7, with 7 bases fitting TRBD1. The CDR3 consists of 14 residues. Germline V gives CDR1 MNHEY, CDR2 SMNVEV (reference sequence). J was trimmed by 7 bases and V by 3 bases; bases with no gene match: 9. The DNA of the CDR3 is TGTGCCAGCAGTTTTGGGACAGTTGGGCGGGAGCAGTACTTC. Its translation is CASSFGTVGREQYF.

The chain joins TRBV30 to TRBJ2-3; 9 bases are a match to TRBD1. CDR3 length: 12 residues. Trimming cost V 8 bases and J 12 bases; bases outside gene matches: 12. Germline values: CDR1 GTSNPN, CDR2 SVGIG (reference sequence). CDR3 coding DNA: TGTGCCGGGGGACAGGGTGAACGAAAACAGTATTTT. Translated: CAGGQGERKQYF.

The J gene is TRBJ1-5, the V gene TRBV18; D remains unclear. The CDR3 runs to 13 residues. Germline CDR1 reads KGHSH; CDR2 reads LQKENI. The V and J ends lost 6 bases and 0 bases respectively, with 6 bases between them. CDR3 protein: CASSPYSNQPQHF. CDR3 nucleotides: TGTGCCAGCTCCCCTTATAGCAATCAGCCCCAGCATTTT. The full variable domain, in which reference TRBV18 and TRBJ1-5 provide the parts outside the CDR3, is NAGVMQNPRHLVRRRGQEARLRCSPMKGHSHVYWYRQLPEEGLKFMVYLQKENIIDESGMPKERFSAEFPKEGPSILRIQQVVRGDSAAYFCASSPYSNQPQHFGDGTRLSIL.

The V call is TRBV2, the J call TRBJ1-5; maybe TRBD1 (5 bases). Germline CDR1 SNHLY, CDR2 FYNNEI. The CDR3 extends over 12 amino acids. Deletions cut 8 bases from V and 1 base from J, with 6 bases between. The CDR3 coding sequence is TGTGCCAGCCGGGACAGCAATCAGCCCCAGCATTTT. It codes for CASRDSNQPQHF. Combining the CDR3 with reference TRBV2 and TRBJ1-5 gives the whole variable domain EPEVTQTPSHQVTQMGQEVILRCVPISNHLYFYWYRQILGQKVEFLVSFYNNEISEKSEIFDDQFSVERPDGSNFTLKIRSTKLEDSAMYFCASRDSNQPQHFGDGTRLSIL.

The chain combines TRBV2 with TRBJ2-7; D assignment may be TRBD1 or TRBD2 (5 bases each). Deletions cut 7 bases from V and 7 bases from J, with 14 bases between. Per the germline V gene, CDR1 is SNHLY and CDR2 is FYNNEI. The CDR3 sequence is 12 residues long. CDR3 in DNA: TGTGCCAGCAATCGGGGCCCTGGGGAGCAGTACTTC. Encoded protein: CASNRGPGEQYF.

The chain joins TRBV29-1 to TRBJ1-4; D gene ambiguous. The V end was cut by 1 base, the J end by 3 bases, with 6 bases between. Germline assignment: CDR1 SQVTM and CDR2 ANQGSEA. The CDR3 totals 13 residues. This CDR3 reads CSVEGSANEKLFF. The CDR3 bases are TGCAGCGTTGAAGGCAGCGCTAATGAAAAACTGTTTTTT.

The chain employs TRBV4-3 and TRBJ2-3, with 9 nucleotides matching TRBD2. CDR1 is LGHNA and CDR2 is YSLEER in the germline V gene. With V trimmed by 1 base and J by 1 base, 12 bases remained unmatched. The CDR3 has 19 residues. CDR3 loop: CASSQVPPFSGSGTDTQYF. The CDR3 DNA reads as TGCGCCAGCAGCCAAGTGCCCCCCTTTAGCGGGAGTGGCACAGATACGCAGTATTTT.

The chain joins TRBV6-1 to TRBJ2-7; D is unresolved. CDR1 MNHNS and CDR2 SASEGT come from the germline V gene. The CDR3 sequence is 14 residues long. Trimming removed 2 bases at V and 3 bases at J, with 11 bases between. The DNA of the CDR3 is TGTGCCAGCAGTGAATTCGGCGACCGCTACGAGCAGTACTTC. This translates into CASSEFGDRYEQYF.

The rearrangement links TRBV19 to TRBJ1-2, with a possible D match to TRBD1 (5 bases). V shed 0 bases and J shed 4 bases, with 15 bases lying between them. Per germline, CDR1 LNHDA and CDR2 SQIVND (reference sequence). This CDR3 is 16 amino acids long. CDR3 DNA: TGTGCCAGTAGTATAGATGACAGCCACTACAGCTATGGCTACACCTTC. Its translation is CASSIDDSHYSYGYTF.

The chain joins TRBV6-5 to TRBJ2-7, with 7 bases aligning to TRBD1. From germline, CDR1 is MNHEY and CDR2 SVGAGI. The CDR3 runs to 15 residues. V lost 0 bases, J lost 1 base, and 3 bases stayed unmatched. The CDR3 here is CASSYSRGLSYEQYF. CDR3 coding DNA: TGTGCCAGCAGTTACTCCAGGGGGTTATCCTACGAGCAGTACTTC.

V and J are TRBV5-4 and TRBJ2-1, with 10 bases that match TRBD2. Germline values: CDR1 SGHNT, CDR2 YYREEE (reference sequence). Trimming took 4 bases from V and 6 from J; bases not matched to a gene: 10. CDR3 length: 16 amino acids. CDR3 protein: CASSNPSGRVSNEQFF. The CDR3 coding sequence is TGTGCCAGCAGCAACCCAAGCGGGAGGGTGTCCAATGAGCAGTTCTTC.

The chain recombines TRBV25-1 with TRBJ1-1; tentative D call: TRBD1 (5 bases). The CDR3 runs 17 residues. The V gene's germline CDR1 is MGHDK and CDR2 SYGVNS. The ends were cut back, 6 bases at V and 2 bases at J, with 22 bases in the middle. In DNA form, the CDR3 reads TGTGCCAGCAGCCCCCCTTTTGGTGGTGGGGGAAACACTGAAGCTTTCTTT. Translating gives CASSPPFGGGGNTEAFF. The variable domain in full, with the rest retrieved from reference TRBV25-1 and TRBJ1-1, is EADIYQTPRYLVIGTGKKITLECSQTMGHDKMYWYQQDPGMELHLIHYSYGVNSTEKGDLSSESTVSRIRTEHFPLTLESARPSHTSQYLCASSPPFGGGGNTEAFFGQGTRLTVV.

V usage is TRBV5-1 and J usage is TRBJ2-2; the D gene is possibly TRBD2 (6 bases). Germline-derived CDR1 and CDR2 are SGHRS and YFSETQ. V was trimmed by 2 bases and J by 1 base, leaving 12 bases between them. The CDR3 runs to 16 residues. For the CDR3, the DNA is TGCGCCAGCAGCTTACGGGGGTCCATGAACACCGGGGAGCTGTTTTTT. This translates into CASSLRGSMNTGELFF.

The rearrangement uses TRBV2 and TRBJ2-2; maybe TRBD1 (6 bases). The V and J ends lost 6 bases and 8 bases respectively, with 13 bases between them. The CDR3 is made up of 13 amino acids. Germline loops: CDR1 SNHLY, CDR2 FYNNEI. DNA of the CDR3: TGTGCCAGCAGCAAACAGGGTTCGGGGGAGCTGTTTTTT. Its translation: CASSKQGSGELFF.

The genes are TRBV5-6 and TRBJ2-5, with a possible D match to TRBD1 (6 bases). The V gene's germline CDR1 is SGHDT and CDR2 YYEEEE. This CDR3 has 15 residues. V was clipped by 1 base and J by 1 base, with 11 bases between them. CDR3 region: CASSLLGQLQETQYF. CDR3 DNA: TGTGCCAGCAGCTTGCTTGGACAGCTCCAAGAGACCCAGTACTTC.

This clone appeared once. This CDR3 is CASSIWGEGNQPQHF. The CDR3 region has the DNA TGTGCCAGTAGTATCTGGGGGGAGGGCAATCAGCCCCAGCATTTT. This rearrangement joins TRBV19 to TRBJ1-5; a possible D gene is TRBD1 (5 bases). V lost 3 bases, J lost 2 bases, and 11 bases lay in between. From germline, CDR1 is LNHDA and CDR2 SQIVND (reference sequence). This CDR3 comprises 15 residues.

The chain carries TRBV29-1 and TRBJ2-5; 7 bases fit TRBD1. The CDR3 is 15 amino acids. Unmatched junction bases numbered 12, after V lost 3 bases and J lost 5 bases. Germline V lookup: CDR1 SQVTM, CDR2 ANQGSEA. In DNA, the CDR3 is TGCAGCGTTGACGGGCAGGGGGAACCCTCGGAGACCCAGTACTTC. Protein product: CSVDGQGEPSETQYF.

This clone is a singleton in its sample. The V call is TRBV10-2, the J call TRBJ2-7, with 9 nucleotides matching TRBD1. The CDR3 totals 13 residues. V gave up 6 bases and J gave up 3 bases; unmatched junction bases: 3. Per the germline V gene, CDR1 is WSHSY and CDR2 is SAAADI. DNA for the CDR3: TGCGCCAGCAGGGGGACAGGGAACTACGAGCAGTACTTC. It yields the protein CASRGTGNYEQYF.

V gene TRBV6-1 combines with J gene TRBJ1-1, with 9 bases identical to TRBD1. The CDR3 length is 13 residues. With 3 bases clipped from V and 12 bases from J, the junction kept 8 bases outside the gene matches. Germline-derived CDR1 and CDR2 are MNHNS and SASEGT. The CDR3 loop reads CASSDQTGGRTFF. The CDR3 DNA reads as TGTGCCAGCAGTGACCAAACAGGGGGCAGGACTTTCTTT.

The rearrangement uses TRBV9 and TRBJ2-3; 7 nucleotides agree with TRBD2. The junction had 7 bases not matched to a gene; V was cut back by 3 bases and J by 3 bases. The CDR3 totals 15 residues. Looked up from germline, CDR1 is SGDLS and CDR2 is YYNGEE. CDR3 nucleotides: TGTGCCAGCAGCGGGGCGGGAGCAGGGACAGATACGCAGTATTTT. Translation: CASSGAGAGTDTQYF.

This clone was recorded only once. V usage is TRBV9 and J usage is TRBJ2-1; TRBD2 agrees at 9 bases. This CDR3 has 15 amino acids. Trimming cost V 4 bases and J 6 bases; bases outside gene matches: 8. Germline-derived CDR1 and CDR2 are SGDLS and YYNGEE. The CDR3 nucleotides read TGTGCCAGCAGCTCCGACTATAGCGGGGGCAATGAGCAGTTCTTC. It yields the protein CASSSDYSGGNEQFF.

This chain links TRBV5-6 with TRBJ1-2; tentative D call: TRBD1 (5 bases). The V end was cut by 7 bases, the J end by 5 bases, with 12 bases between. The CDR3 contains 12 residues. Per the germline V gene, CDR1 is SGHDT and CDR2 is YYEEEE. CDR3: CASRWQGYGYTF. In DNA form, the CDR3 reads TGTGCCAGCCGCTGGCAGGGATATGGCTACACCTTC.